Presented here are 26 T cell receptor beta chains from one specimen sequenced in a study of blood T cell repertoires in COVID-19. The protocol was immunoSEQ multiplex PCR, while the TCRdb copy is restricted to in-frame clones and leaves out a portion. The data contain some 350,000 clones, around 90% of them singletons. What was sequenced was peripheral blood. These receptors were obtained from a young man with active or convalescent COVID-19.

V and J are TRBV27 and TRBJ1-5; TRBD1 matches at 9 bases. The germline gives CDR1 MNHEY, CDR2 SMNVEV (reference sequence). The CDR3 has 19 amino acids. J gave up 4 bases and V 5 bases, and 18 bases lay outside the gene matches. The CDR3 DNA reads TGTGCCAGCAGTCCACTCTGGACAGGGGCGGAGTGGGCAAATCAGCCCCAGCATTTT. Translated: CASSPLWTGAEWANQPQHF.

This chain joins TRBV7-2 and TRBJ2-7, with TRBD1 matching 10 bases. The CDR3 runs 16 residues. The ends lost 2 bases at V and 7 bases at J; junction bases unmatched: 11. Germline CDR1 reads SGHTA; CDR2 reads FQGNSA. The CDR3 DNA follows: TGTGCCAGCAGCTTAATGTCAGGACAGGGGGGGATTGAGCAGTACTTC. It yields the protein CASSLMSGQGGIEQYF.

The V call is TRBV5-5, the J call TRBJ1-4; 9 bases match TRBD1. The CDR3 contains 15 residues. V dropped 3 bases and J dropped 8; count of bases not matched to a gene: 8. In germline, CDR1 is SGHKS, CDR2 YYEKEE (reference sequence). CDR3 residues: CASSSGQGLREKLFF. The CDR3 nucleotides read TGTGCCAGCAGCTCAGGACAGGGGTTACGCGAAAAACTGTTTTTT. The full variable domain, rest sourced from reference TRBV5-5 and TRBJ1-4, is DAGVTQSPTHLIKTRGQQVTLRCSPISGHKSVSWYQQVLGQGPQFIFQYYEKEERGRGNFPDRFSARQFPNYSSELNVNALLLGDSALYLCASSSGQGLREKLFFGSGTQLSVL.

A single count supports this clone. The chain links TRBV7-6 to TRBJ2-1; 8 bases align to TRBD2. J gave up 0 bases and V 3 bases, and 1 base lay outside the gene matches. The CDR3 length is 15 residues. The germline V gene has CDR1 SGHVS and CDR2 FNYEAQ. The CDR3 loop is CASSFAGGSYNEQFF. Written as DNA, the CDR3 is TGTGCCAGCAGCTTCGCGGGGGGCTCCTACAATGAGCAGTTCTTC.

CDR3 coding DNA: TGTGCCAGCAGGAGGACAGCAAATAGCAATCAGCCCCAGCATTTT. This codes for CASRRTANSNQPQHF. The chain has TRBV28 and TRBJ1-5, with D tentatively TRBD1 (6 bases). The CDR3 sequence is 15 residues long. V gave up 6 bases and J gave up 0 bases, with 12 bases separating them. CDR1 and CDR2 from the germline V gene are MDHEN and SYDVKM.

The chain links TRBV27 to TRBJ2-7; 14 bases map to TRBD2. J gave up 5 bases and V 3 bases, and 12 bases lay outside the gene matches. The germline gives CDR1 MNHEY, CDR2 SMNVEV (reference sequence). The CDR3 contains 18 residues. The CDR3 here is CASSFAAGTSGSFHEQYF. CDR3 nucleotide sequence: TGTGCCAGCAGTTTTGCCGCCGGGACTAGCGGGAGTTTCCACGAGCAGTACTTC.

The V call is TRBV2, the J call TRBJ1-2, with 8 bases lining up with TRBD1. The germline gives CDR1 SNHLY, CDR2 FYNNEI. J gave up 3 bases and V 5 bases, and 5 bases lay outside the gene matches. This CDR3 spans 14 amino acids. CDR3 loop: CASSWTGLDYGYTF. The CDR3 DNA follows: TGTGCCAGCAGTTGGACAGGGCTCGACTATGGCTACACCTTC.

The V gene is TRBV4-1, the J gene TRBJ1-2, with a weak D call TRBD1 (5 bases). The V gene lost 0 bases and the J gene lost 4 bases, with 9 bases spanning the gap. There are 14 residues in the CDR3. The germline CDR1 and CDR2 sequences are MGHRA and YSYEKL. CDR3: CASSQETGLYGYTF. The CDR3 DNA reads as TGCGCCAGCAGCCAAGAGACGGGACTCTATGGCTACACCTTC.

A single count supports this clone. V usage is TRBV5-6 and J usage is TRBJ1-2; no clear D gene. The CDR3 has 14 residues. Trimming shortened V by 4 bases and J by 7 bases, and 17 bases separated the two germline ends. Germline-derived CDR1 and CDR2 are SGHDT and YYEEEE. CDR3 bases: TGTGCCAGCAGCCGAGAGAGGTTGCCGCGTGGCTACACCTTC. This translates into CASSRERLPRGYTF. The whole variable domain, remainder taken from reference TRBV5-6 and TRBJ1-2, is DAGVTQSPTHLIKTRGQQVTLRCSPKSGHDTVSWYQQALGQGPQFIFQYYEEEERQRGNFPDRFSGHQFPNYSSELNVNALLLGDSALYLCASSRERLPRGYTFGSGTRLTVV.

This rearrangement joins TRBV6-2 or TRBV6-3 to TRBJ1-3; perhaps TRBD1 as D (6 bases). V shed 1 base and J shed 4 bases, with 11 bases lying between them. Germline CDR1 and CDR2: MNHEY and SVGEGT. This CDR3 comprises 15 residues. DNA of the CDR3: TGTGCCAGCAGTTACTGGGGGCGCCGAGGAAACACCATATATTTT. Translation gives CASSYWGRRGNTIYF.

The chain couples TRBV7-2 to TRBJ1-5, with D maybe TRBD1 (5 bases). The CDR3 contains 15 residues. Germline-derived CDR1 and CDR2 are SGHTA and FQGNSA. Trimming stripped 1 base from V and 7 bases from J, with 14 bases between. Here the CDR3 DNA reads TGTGCCAGCAGCTTAGACGGGAGGGGACGCCAGCCCCAGCATTTT. Its translation is CASSLDGRGRQPQHF.

The V call is TRBV7-6, the J call TRBJ2-1; possibly TRBD2 for D (6 bases). The ends were cut back, 7 bases at V and 8 bases at J, with 15 bases in the middle. CDR1 SGHVS and CDR2 FNYEAQ come from the germline V gene. The CDR3 covers 13 residues. CDR3 loop: CASKDHGGDEQFF. CDR3 nucleotide sequence: TGTGCCAGCAAGGATCACGGGGGAGATGAGCAGTTCTTC.

J is TRBJ1-2 and V is TRBV28; tentatively, D is TRBD1 (6 bases). Trimming cost V 2 bases and J 9 bases, with 19 bases left between them. The CDR3 contains 15 residues. Germline CDR1 and CDR2: MDHEN and SYDVKM. The DNA of the CDR3 is TGTGCCAGCAGTTTAACGTCAACAGGGACCCGGAGCTACACCTTC. Its protein product is CASSLTSTGTRSYTF.

The rearrangement links TRBV7-6 to TRBJ2-5; the match to TRBD2 covers 10 bases. The CDR3 runs to 16 residues. Unmatched junction bases numbered 10, after V lost 8 bases and J lost 1 base. Looked up from germline, CDR1 is SGHVS and CDR2 is FNYEAQ. The CDR3 region has the DNA TGTGCCAGCGATTTTGGGACTAGCGTAACCCAAGAGACCCAGTACTTC. Encoded protein: CASDFGTSVTQETQYF.

The chain links TRBV10-3 to TRBJ2-7, with TRBD2 as a possible D gene (5 bases). The CDR3 loop spans 15 amino acids. Trimming shortened V by 3 bases and J by 5 bases, and 17 bases separated the two germline ends. From germline, CDR1 is ENHRY and CDR2 SYGVKD. CDR3 DNA: TGTGCCATCAGTGATTTGGGCAGGTCCGGGGACGAGCAGTACTTC. Translating gives CAISDLGRSGDEQYF.

The gene calls are TRBV2 and TRBJ1-2; 9 bases agree with TRBD1. The junction had 8 bases not matched to a gene; V was cut back by 7 bases and J by 8 bases. The CDR3 covers 13 residues. The germline gives CDR1 SNHLY, CDR2 FYNNEI. CDR3 protein: CASKPGQGDGYTF. In DNA form, the CDR3 reads TGTGCCAGCAAACCGGGACAGGGAGACGGCTACACCTTC. Complete variable domain (other parts from reference TRBV2 and TRBJ1-2): EPEVTQTPSHQVTQMGQEVILRCVPISNHLYFYWYRQILGQKVEFLVSFYNNEISEKSEIFDDQFSVERPDGSNFTLKIRSTKLEDSAMYFCASKPGQGDGYTFGSGTRLTVV.

The V gene is TRBV3-1 (or the pseudogene TRBV3-2), the J gene TRBJ2-1; a weak D match, TRBD2 (5 bases). Germline assignment: CDR1 LGHDT and CDR2 YNNKEL (reference sequence). The V end was cut by 3 bases, the J end by 0 bases, with 15 bases between. The CDR3 sequence is 17 residues long. The CDR3 sequence is CASSQWVGKSSYNEQFF. The CDR3, as DNA: TGTGCCAGCAGCCAGTGGGTCGGGAAGAGCTCCTACAATGAGCAGTTCTTC.

This clone has just a few counts. This rearrangement joins TRBV10-3 to TRBJ1-2; D is ambiguous. The CDR3 has 20 residues. Germline CDR1 and CDR2: ENHRY and SYGVKD. V was cut by 2 bases and J by 0 bases, with 25 bases left in between. CDR3 DNA sequence: TGTGCCATCAGTGAGAGATCAAGGCTGAGCGGCCCGCTAACTAACTATGGCTACACCTTC. It yields the protein CAISERSRLSGPLTNYGYTF.

The chain is built from TRBV27 and TRBJ2-6, with D uncertain. The CDR3 spans 19 residues. V was trimmed by 1 base and J by 0 bases, leaving 16 bases between them. Looked up from germline, CDR1 is MNHEY and CDR2 is SMNVEV (reference sequence). In DNA, the CDR3 is TGTGCCAGCAGTTTATATTCCCTCAACATCTTCTCTGGGGCCAACGTCCTGACTTTC. Translation gives CASSLYSLNIFSGANVLTF.

Details on this clone: The sample has other DNA sequences that encode this CDR3 too. CDR3 DNA sequence: TGTGCCAGTAGTAGGGGCAACACTGAAGCTTTCTTT. It yields the protein CASSRGNTEAFF. The V and J genes are TRBV19 and TRBJ1-1, with TRBD1 as a possible D gene (5 bases). Trimming stripped 4 bases from V and 2 bases from J, with 5 bases between. This CDR3 comprises 12 residues. CDR1 and CDR2 (germline): LNHDA, SQIVND (reference sequence).

The J gene is TRBJ1-1, the V gene TRBV30; maybe TRBD1 (5 bases). Looked up from germline, CDR1 is GTSNPN and CDR2 is SVGIG (reference sequence). The CDR3 has 13 amino acids. V dropped 1 base and J dropped 1 base, with 7 bases sitting between them. This CDR3 reads CAWSADKNTEAFF. The CDR3 region has the DNA TGTGCCTGGAGTGCGGACAAGAACACTGAAGCTTTCTTT.

The chain has TRBV13 and TRBJ1-1, with 11 bases that match TRBD1. Losses at the gene ends were 1 base for V and 5 bases for J; bases not matched to a gene: 6. This CDR3 is 16 amino acids long. Per the germline V gene, CDR1 is PRHDT and CDR2 is FYEKMQ (reference sequence). This CDR3 reads CASSLEDRGRWTEAFF. The CDR3 DNA reads as TGTGCCAGCAGCTTAGAGGACAGGGGGCGTTGGACTGAAGCTTTCTTT. The full variable domain, completed using reference TRBV13 and TRBJ1-1, is AAGVIQSPRHLIKEKRETATLKCYPIPRHDTVYWYQQGPGQDPQFLISFYEKMQSDKGSIPDRFSAQQFSDYHSELNMSSLELGDSALYFCASSLEDRGRWTEAFFGQGTRLTVV.

This clone showed up just once. The CDR3 sequence: CASSGGTVNYGYTF. The CDR3 nucleotides read TGTGCCAGCAGCGGGGGGACAGTCAACTATGGCTACACCTTC. V is TRBV7-9 and J is TRBJ1-2; 7 bases map to TRBD1. Germline trimming cut 5 bases from V and 2 bases from J; bases unmatched to any gene: 5. This CDR3 spans 14 amino acids. Germline V gene data show CDR1 as SEHNR and CDR2 as FQNEAQ (reference sequence).

The V gene is TRBV28, the J gene TRBJ1-5, with D possibly being TRBD1 (5 bases). This CDR3 region has 13 residues. The ends were cut back, 5 bases at V and 3 bases at J, with 8 bases in the middle. Per germline, CDR1 MDHEN and CDR2 SYDVKM. The CDR3 loop reads CASSPRANQPQHF. CDR3 nucleotides: TGTGCCAGCAGTCCCAGGGCCAATCAGCCCCAGCATTTT.

V is TRBV27 and J is TRBJ1-2; D not certain. V lost 7 bases and J 4 bases, leaving 7 bases between the germline ends. Germline V gene lookup returns CDR1 MNHEY and CDR2 SMNVEV (reference sequence). The CDR3 loop spans 11 amino acids. The CDR3 DNA reads TGTGCCAGCAAGGGAGGCTATGGCTACACCTTC. As protein: CASKGGYGYTF.

This chain joins TRBV5-3 and TRBJ2-1; a weak D match, TRBD2 (6 bases). TRBV5-3 falls under the ORF class, with uncertain function. Trimming left V 2 bases short and J 0 bases short, with 27 bases between. The CDR3 spans 21 residues. CDR3: CARSFLSSSGREVISYNEQFF. The CDR3 nucleotides read TGTGCCAGAAGCTTCCTTTCTTCTTCGGGCAGGGAGGTAATCTCCTACAATGAGCAGTTCTTC.